This T cell receptor beta chain was retrieved from a study of cytomegalovirus exposure and HLA in healthy donors. Regarding the study as a whole: A prior analysis recorded that most TCR beta V segments were productive about 87% or about 30% of the time.

Of note for this clone: Its antigen is undetermined.

It was with 60 Vbeta and 13 Jbeta primers that the PCR ran. Repertoires were generated with immunoSEQ multiplex PCR, while TCRdb's copy carries only in-frame clones and drops some. The profile shows 75,000 to 100,000 clones, around 80% of them singletons. The CDR3 sequence is 16 residues long. From germline, CDR1 is MNHNS and CDR2 SASEGT. V trimming: 2 bases; J trimming: 4 bases; junction bases outside the gene matches: 8. Sequences were obtained from PBMCs. The sequence was collected from a man aged 55 to 70 in good health and CMV-seropositive. The chain is built from TRBV6-1 and TRBJ2-3; 8 nucleotides align to TRBD1. The CDR3 nucleotides read TGTGCCAGCAGTGAAAGGCCAGGGGGCATCGCAGATACGCAGTATTTT. Translated, it gives CASSERPGGIADTQYF.